This T cell receptor beta chain was found in a study of cytomegalovirus exposure and HLA in healthy donors. The PCR made use of 60 Vbeta and 13 Jbeta primers. The protocol was immunoSEQ multiplex PCR, while the TCRdb copy is restricted to in-frame clones and leaves out a portion. The sample includes approximately 92,000 clones, 65% to 85% of them seen just once. The sequence was collected from a girl aged 2 to 9 in good health and CMV-seropositive. Sequenced sample: PBMCs.

CDR3 protein: CASSYGGTGTYEQYF. The CDR3 coding sequence is TGTGCCAGCAGTTACGGAGGGACAGGTACCTACGAGCAGTACTTC. The chain combines TRBV6-5 with TRBJ2-7; 8 bases agree with TRBD1. The CDR3 has 15 amino acids. The V and J ends lost 2 bases and 2 bases, in that order; junction bases with no gene match: 5. Germline CDR1 and CDR2: MNHEY and SVGAGI.